This T cell receptor (beta chain) derives from a study of T cell responses to AZD1222 COVID-19 vaccine. Sequenced by immunoSEQ multiplex PCR; TCRdb stores in-frame clones only, minus some. Of some 140,000 clones in the sample, 93% were seen once. The material sequenced was peripheral blood, taken on day 0 of AZD1222 vaccination. This clonotype was sampled from an adult in good health.

CDR3 coding DNA: TGTGCCAGTAGTATAAGACAGGGGAATTCACCCCTCCACTTT. Amino acid sequence: CASSIRQGNSPLHF. The V gene is TRBV19, the J gene TRBJ1-6; 8 positions match TRBD1. J was trimmed by 7 bases and V by 2 bases; bases with no gene match: 1. The CDR3 covers 14 residues. The germline CDR1 and CDR2 sequences are LNHDA and SQIVND (reference sequence).